The 19 T cell receptor beta chains listed next were all sequenced from one sample in a study of blood T cell repertoires in COVID-19. Profiled with immunoSEQ multiplex PCR; TCRdb holds only in-frame clones, not every one. Of a few hundred thousand clones listed, 85% were seen once; the top ten hold about 3.6%. Source material: peripheral blood. These receptors all come from a woman between 18 and 29 years old with acute or convalescent COVID-19.

V usage is TRBV6-5 and J usage is TRBJ1-2, with a possible D match to TRBD1 (6 bases). This CDR3 spans 16 amino acids. Germline V lookup: CDR1 MNHEY, CDR2 SVGAGI. Trimming left V 1 base short and J 2 bases short, with 14 bases between. DNA of the CDR3: TGTGCCAGCAGTTACTACCCCGGGACACCAAACTATGGCTACACCTTC. Translated, it gives CASSYYPGTPNYGYTF.

This clone was counted between two and nine times. The V and J genes are TRBV19 and TRBJ1-1, with 7 bases matching TRBD1. The germline CDR1 and CDR2 sequences are LNHDA and SQIVND (reference sequence). The J segment lost 10 bases and the V segment lost 5 bases, leaving 7 bases of the junction unmatched. This CDR3 spans 12 amino acids. The CDR3 DNA follows: TGTGCCAGTAGTCAACAACAGGGGACAGCTTTCTTT. This gives the protein CASSQQQGTAFF.

CDR3 amino acids: CASSLQWQGVGELFF. The CDR3 coding sequence is TGCGCCAGCAGCCTACAGTGGCAGGGGGTCGGGGAGCTGTTTTTT. J is TRBJ2-2 and V is TRBV5-1, with TRBD1 matching over 7 bases. The CDR3 extends over 15 amino acids. After removal of 4 bases from V and 7 bases from J, the junction contained 10 bases not matched to a gene. CDR1 and CDR2 from the germline V gene are SGHRS and YFSETQ.

This clone was found once. The CDR3 DNA sequence: TGTGCCAGCAGTTCCTACGAACCCGGGTCAGAGTACGAGCAGTACTTC. Translating gives CASSSYEPGSEYEQYF. This chain links TRBV6-2 or TRBV6-3 with TRBJ2-7; D not certain. Trimming removed 4 bases at V and 4 bases at J, with 20 bases between. Germline V CDR1 and CDR2: MNHEY, SVGEGT. This CDR3 spans 16 amino acids.

V gene TRBV3-1 (or the pseudogene TRBV3-2) combines with J gene TRBJ1-2; 7 nucleotides agree with TRBD1. V shed 3 bases, J shed 2 bases, and the junction held 6 bases outside the gene matches. There are 15 residues in the CDR3. CDR1 LGHDT and CDR2 YNNKEL come from the germline V gene (reference sequence). Here the CDR3 DNA reads TGTGCCAGCAGCCATGAAAAGACAGGGAACTATGGCTACACCTTC. It specifies CASSHEKTGNYGYTF.

CDR3 coding DNA: TGTGCCAGCTCGATGGGGACATCAAATGAAAAACTGTTTTTT. Encoded protein: CASSMGTSNEKLFF. The chain employs TRBV2 and TRBJ1-4; a weak D match, TRBD1 (6 bases). This CDR3 has 14 amino acids. V lost 8 bases, J lost 5 bases, and 15 bases lay in between. Germline CDR1 reads SNHLY; CDR2 reads FYNNEI.

The V and J genes are TRBV19 and TRBJ2-7, with TRBD1 matching over 7 bases. CDR3 size: 14 residues. V shed 3 bases, J shed 6 bases, and the junction held 8 bases outside the gene matches. Looked up from germline, CDR1 is LNHDA and CDR2 is SQIVND (reference sequence). The CDR3 DNA follows: TGTGCCAGTAGTATTCCCCGAACAGGGGCCGAGCAGTACTTC. As protein: CASSIPRTGAEQYF.

The chain employs TRBV4-2 and TRBJ2-2, with 8 bases identical to TRBD2. The length of the CDR3 is 15 residues. Germline V gene data show CDR1 as LGHNA and CDR2 as YNFKEQ. V trimming: 4 bases; J trimming: 6 bases; junction bases outside the gene matches: 7. The CDR3 loop reads CASSPWTSPAGELFF. Here the CDR3 DNA reads TGTGCCAGCAGCCCCTGGACTAGCCCAGCCGGGGAGCTGTTTTTT.

V gene TRBV20-1 combines with J gene TRBJ2-7, with a weak D call TRBD1 (6 bases). The V gene's germline CDR1 is DFQATT and CDR2 SNEGSKA (reference sequence). CDR3 size: 11 residues. Between the trimmed V and J ends, which lost 5 bases and 7 bases, there was a span of 12 bases. CDR3 nucleotides: TGCAGTGCTTCGACAAGGGGGGAGCAGTACTTC. Translating gives CSASTRGEQYF.

The V gene is TRBV14, the J gene TRBJ1-2; 7 positions match TRBD1. Germline CDR1 is SGHDN and CDR2 is FVKESK. The CDR3 consists of 14 residues. J lost 5 bases, V lost 2 bases, and 5 bases had no gene match. The DNA for the CDR3 is TGTGCCAGCAGCCAACTAAACAGGGGATATGGCTACACCTTC. Its translation: CASSQLNRGYGYTF.

The J gene is TRBJ1-1, the V gene TRBV19; no definite D call. Per the germline V gene, CDR1 is LNHDA and CDR2 is SQIVND (reference sequence). This CDR3 has 15 amino acids. The V gene lost 0 bases and the J gene lost 4 bases, with 12 bases spanning the gap. CDR3 loop: CASSIDKVSGTEAFF. For the CDR3, the DNA is TGTGCCAGTAGTATAGATAAAGTTTCGGGCACTGAAGCTTTCTTT.

The chain links TRBV27 to TRBJ2-7; 7 bases map to TRBD1. Germline V gene lookup returns CDR1 MNHEY and CDR2 SMNVEV (reference sequence). With V trimmed by 0 bases and J by 1 base, 3 bases remained unmatched. There are 15 residues in the CDR3. The CDR3 here is CASSLSGRGSYEQYF. CDR3 DNA: TGTGCCAGCAGTTTATCCGGCAGGGGGTCCTACGAGCAGTACTTC.

The chain employs TRBV10-1 and TRBJ2-7; TRBD1 matches 8 bases. CDR3 size: 13 residues. After removal of 6 bases from V and 2 bases from J, the junction contained 3 bases not matched to a gene. The germline V gene encodes CDR1 WNHNN and CDR2 SYGVQD (reference sequence). The CDR3 region is CASSEGQAYEQYF. The CDR3 DNA is TGCGCCAGCAGCGAGGGACAGGCCTACGAGCAGTACTTC.

This clone appeared a single time. The chain couples TRBV28 to TRBJ2-3; 9 nucleotides match TRBD1. The trim removed 5 bases at V and 2 bases at J, leaving 11 bases unmatched. Germline V lookup: CDR1 MDHEN, CDR2 SYDVKM. The CDR3 contains 17 residues. CDR3 in amino acids: CASSTQLRDRDTDTQYF. The CDR3 DNA follows: TGTGCCAGCAGTACCCAACTCCGGGACAGGGACACAGATACGCAGTATTTT.

This clone was observed a single time. The V and J genes are TRBV10-3 and TRBJ1-2; D gene unclear. The V end lost 0 bases, the J end lost 4 bases, and 12 bases lay between the germline ends. The CDR3 consists of 15 residues. Germline assignment: CDR1 ENHRY and CDR2 SYGVKD. CDR3 nucleotide sequence: TGTGCCATCAGTGAGTCGAAGGGCGGGGTCTATGGCTACACCTTC. Translated, it gives CAISESKGGVYGYTF.

CDR3 sequence: CASSSQGNYGYTF. Here the CDR3 DNA reads TGCGCCAGCAGCTCTCAGGGAAACTATGGCTACACCTTC. The V call is TRBV4-1, the J call TRBJ1-2; D is perhaps TRBD1 (5 bases). Trimming shortened V by 5 bases and J by 2 bases, and 9 bases separated the two germline ends. This CDR3 spans 13 amino acids. Germline values: CDR1 MGHRA, CDR2 YSYEKL.

This clone was seen only once. This chain connects TRBV27 to TRBJ2-5, with 9 bases matching TRBD1. V trimming: 3 bases; J trimming: 4 bases; junction bases outside the gene matches: 3. CDR3 length: 14 residues. Germline-derived CDR1 and CDR2 are MNHEY and SMNVEV (reference sequence). The CDR3 loop reads CASSFWDRVETQYF. CDR3 coding DNA: TGTGCCAGCAGTTTTTGGGACAGGGTAGAGACCCAGTACTTC.

The rearrangement uses TRBV11-3 and TRBJ1-1; D may be TRBD1 (5 bases). The CDR3 is made up of 15 amino acids. Deletions cut 5 bases from V and 3 bases from J, with 16 bases between. Germline loops: CDR1 SGHNT, CDR2 YENEEA. This CDR3 is CASSPRGGEDTEAFF. CDR3 sequence (DNA): TGTGCCAGCAGCCCTCGGGGGGGGGAGGACACTGAAGCTTTCTTT. Full variable domain (rest looked up from reference TRBV11-3 and TRBJ1-1): EAGVVQSPRYKIIEKKQPVAFWCNPISGHNTLYWYLQNLGQGPELLIRYENEEAVDDSQLPKDRFSAERLKGVDSTLKIQPAELGDSAVYLCASSPRGGEDTEAFFGQGTRLTVV.

The chain couples TRBV9 to TRBJ2-1; 7 bases are a match to TRBD2. The CDR3 sequence is 15 residues long. V shed 3 bases, J shed 0 bases, and the junction held 3 bases outside the gene matches. Germline-derived CDR1 and CDR2 are SGDLS and YYNGEE. CDR3 region: CASSAWGGSYNEQFF. For the CDR3, the DNA is TGTGCCAGCAGCGCCTGGGGGGGCTCCTACAATGAGCAGTTCTTC.